The 20 T cell receptor beta chains reported below all come from one sample, sequenced in a study of graft-versus-host responses after intestinal transplantation. No antigen is known for these receptors. Some clones are missing from TCRdb's copy, which holds only in-frame ones; the method was immunoSEQ multiplex PCR. In the table there are just over 70,000 clones, approximately 80% of which are singletons. The specimen was unstimulated CD4+ T cells sorted from spleen or lymph node cells, collected before transplant. These receptors were obtained from a human donor who was the organ donor for an intestinal transplant.

The chain combines TRBV28 with TRBJ1-4; perhaps TRBD1 as D (5 bases). V was pared by 9 bases and J by 5 bases, with 13 bases between. Germline loops: CDR1 MDHEN, CDR2 SYDVKM. CDR3 size: 13 residues. The CDR3 loop reads CASSGGDNEKLFF. The CDR3 DNA sequence: TGTGCCAGTAGCGGAGGGGACAATGAAAAACTGTTTTTT. Combining the CDR3 with reference TRBV28 and TRBJ1-4 gives the whole variable domain DVKVTQSSRYLVKRTGEKVFLECVQDMDHENMFWYRQDPGLGLRLIYFSYDVKMKEKGDIPEGYSVSREKKERFSLILESASTNQTSMYLCASSGGDNEKLFFGSGTQLSVL.

The chain uses TRBV5-4 and TRBJ1-6; a weak D match, TRBD1 (6 bases). Germline values: CDR1 SGHNT, CDR2 YYREEE (reference sequence). The CDR3 runs to 16 residues. The germline V and J ends were trimmed by 3 bases and 8 bases, with 18 bases remaining between them. CDR3 bases: TGTGCCAGCAGCTGGGGGGGCAGTGAAATAGATTCACCCCTCCACTTT. Translating it yields CASSWGGSEIDSPLHF.

This sequence joins TRBV19 and TRBJ1-6; 7 bases agree with TRBD1. The V gene's germline CDR1 is LNHDA and CDR2 SQIVND (reference sequence). Trimming took 9 bases from V and 7 from J; bases not matched to a gene: 9. This CDR3 is built from 14 residues. CDR3: CASSFGQANSPLHF. CDR3 DNA: TGTGCCAGCAGCTTTGGACAGGCGAATTCACCCCTCCACTTT.

The gene calls are TRBV7-2 and TRBJ1-5, with 9 bases aligning to TRBD1. The CDR3 is 15 amino acids. The V segment lost 5 bases and the J segment 5 bases; nucleotides outside the gene matches: 7. Per germline, CDR1 SGHTA and CDR2 FQGNSA. DNA of the CDR3: TGTGCCAGCAGCATTCAGACAGGGGGGTATCAGCCCCAGCATTTT. Protein sequence: CASSIQTGGYQPQHF.

The V and J genes are TRBV7-9 and TRBJ2-1; 8 nucleotides align to TRBD2. The CDR3 loop spans 14 amino acids. Germline trimming cut 3 bases from V and 8 bases from J; bases unmatched to any gene: 6. Germline values: CDR1 SEHNR, CDR2 FQNEAQ (reference sequence). The CDR3 is CASSFGRAADEQFF. The CDR3 DNA sequence: TGTGCCAGCAGCTTCGGGAGGGCAGCCGATGAGCAGTTCTTC.

This clone came up once. This chain uses TRBV30 with TRBJ1-1; D gene unclear. This CDR3 spans 15 amino acids. Trimming removed 2 bases from V and 1 base from J, with 14 bases in between. Germline loops: CDR1 GTSNPN, CDR2 SVGIG (reference sequence). The CDR3 reads CAWSRSGIRNTEAFF. The CDR3, as DNA: TGTGCCTGGAGTCGGTCGGGAATTCGGAACACTGAAGCTTTCTTT.

The gene calls are TRBV30 and TRBJ1-6; tentative D call: TRBD1 (5 bases). Germline V gene sequence: CDR1 GTSNPN, CDR2 SVGIG (reference sequence). The CDR3 runs to 13 residues. Trimming left V 5 bases short and J 7 bases short, with 12 bases between. DNA for the CDR3: TGTGCCTGGGGGGCCTCCTCCAATTCACCCCTCCACTTT. Protein sequence: CAWGASSNSPLHF.

The chain combines TRBV28 with TRBJ1-5; 7 nucleotides align to TRBD1. The CDR3 runs to 12 residues. After removal of 6 bases from V and 6 bases from J, the junction contained 2 bases not matched to a gene. The germline V gene has CDR1 MDHEN and CDR2 SYDVKM. In nucleotides, the CDR3 is TGTGCCAGCAGGACAGGGTTTCAGCCCCAGCATTTT. It is translated as CASRTGFQPQHF.

This chain links TRBV14 with TRBJ1-2, with unresolved D. The CDR3 extends over 11 amino acids. The germline V and J ends were trimmed by 0 bases and 9 bases, with 5 bases remaining between them. Germline CDR1 SGHDN, CDR2 FVKESK. The CDR3 coding sequence is TGTGCCAGCAGCCAAGAGGGCAGCTACACCTTC. It codes for CASSQEGSYTF.

This chain links TRBV23-1 with TRBJ2-7; 7 bases are shared with TRBD1. TRBV23-1 is known as an ORF, though its function is uncertain. This CDR3 region has 13 residues. J was trimmed by 0 bases and V by 7 bases; bases with no gene match: 3. CDR3 DNA sequence: TGCGCCAGCATGGACAGGACCTCCTACGAGCAGTACGTC. It translates to CASMDRTSYEQYV.

This chain joins TRBV5-6 and TRBJ1-3, with 9 bases that match TRBD1. This CDR3 is built from 16 residues. From germline, CDR1 is SGHDT and CDR2 YYEEEE. V was pared by 1 base and J by 4 bases, with 6 bases of the junction left unmatched. For the CDR3, the DNA is TGTGCCAGCAGCTTGATCGACAGGGGGAAGGGAAACACCATATATTTT. Protein: CASSLIDRGKGNTIYF.

This clone has only a few counts. The J gene is TRBJ1-1, the V gene TRBV6-1, with 11 positions matching TRBD1. With V trimmed by 7 bases and J by 5 bases, 6 bases remained unmatched. The germline CDR1 and CDR2 sequences are MNHNS and SASEGT. CDR3 size: 14 residues. CDR3 amino acids: CASNRDRGGTEAFF. CDR3 DNA sequence: TGTGCCAGCAACCGGGACAGGGGGGGAACTGAAGCTTTCTTT.

The chain has TRBV28 and TRBJ1-6; 7 nucleotides line up with TRBD1. Per the germline V gene, CDR1 is MDHEN and CDR2 is SYDVKM. V shed 6 bases and J 10 bases; nucleotides not matched to a gene: 12. The length of the CDR3 is 15 residues. The CDR3 nucleotides are TGTGCCAGCAGCGAGCGGCAGGGGGGATACTCACCCCTCCACTTT. It codes for CASSERQGGYSPLHF.

The J gene is TRBJ2-1, the V gene TRBV29-1, with 7 bases lining up with TRBD1. Germline V gene sequence: CDR1 SQVTM, CDR2 ANQGSEA. The CDR3 consists of 14 residues. Germline trimming cut 3 bases from V and 4 bases from J; bases unmatched to any gene: 6. CDR3 sequence reads: CSVEDRMGYNEQFF. The CDR3 DNA sequence: TGCAGCGTTGAGGACAGGATGGGGTACAATGAGCAGTTCTTC.

Only a few counts were recorded for this clone. Written as DNA, the CDR3 is TGTGCCAGCAGTTTATTAGACAGGACCGAGCAGTACGTC. It codes for CASSLLDRTEQYV. The chain uses TRBV28 and TRBJ2-7; tentatively, D is TRBD1 (6 bases). V lost 1 base and J lost 6, with 10 bases in between. CDR3 length: 13 amino acids. Per the germline V gene, CDR1 is MDHEN and CDR2 is SYDVKM.

This sequence joins TRBV28 and TRBJ2-4, with D maybe TRBD2 (5 bases). Per germline, CDR1 MDHEN and CDR2 SYDVKM. Between the trimmed V and J ends, which lost 8 bases and 0 bases, there was a span of 14 bases. The CDR3 spans 15 residues. CDR3 in DNA: TGTGCCAGCTCCCCAGCGGCTCTAGCCAAAAACATTCAGTACTTC. Its protein is CASSPAALAKNIQYF. The full variable domain, with the rest looked up from reference TRBV28 and TRBJ2-4, is DVKVTQSSRYLVKRTGEKVFLECVQDMDHENMFWYRQDPGLGLRLIYFSYDVKMKEKGDIPEGYSVSREKKERFSLILESASTNQTSMYLCASSPAALAKNIQYFGAGTRLSVL.

The chain joins TRBV2 to TRBJ2-3; maybe TRBD2 (7 bases). Between the trimmed V and J ends, which lost 4 bases and 4 bases, there was a span of 15 bases. The CDR3 sequence is 15 residues long. CDR1 and CDR2 from the germline V gene are SNHLY and FYNNEI. This chain's CDR3 is CASSGRGRRSDTQYF. CDR3 nucleotides: TGTGCCAGCAGTGGGCGGGGGCGGCGGTCAGATACGCAGTATTTT. The complete variable domain, with remaining parts taken from reference TRBV2 and TRBJ2-3, reads EPEVTQTPSHQVTQMGQEVILRCVPISNHLYFYWYRQILGQKVEFLVSFYNNEISEKSEIFDDQFSVERPDGSNFTLKIRSTKLEDSAMYFCASSGRGRRSDTQYFGPGTRLTVL.

CDR3 region: CASSQKQGLGAFF. The CDR3 region has the DNA TGTGCCAGCAGCCAAAAACAGGGGTTGGGAGCTTTCTTT. The chain carries TRBV14 and TRBJ1-1; 7 bases agree with TRBD1. CDR1 is SGHDN and CDR2 is FVKESK in the germline V gene. The V segment lost 2 bases and the J segment 10 bases; nucleotides outside the gene matches: 7. The CDR3 loop spans 13 amino acids.

This clone turned up a few times. The rearrangement uses TRBV19 and TRBJ2-5, with a tentative D call TRBD1 (6 bases). V dropped 5 bases and J dropped 1 base, with 14 bases sitting between them. This CDR3 region has 15 residues. Germline-derived CDR1 and CDR2 are LNHDA and SQIVND (reference sequence). CDR3 nucleotides: TGTGCCAGTAGTTTCCAAGGACAGATCCAAGAGACCCAGTACTTC. It specifies CASSFQGQIQETQYF.

The V call is TRBV25-1, the J call TRBJ1-4; the match to TRBD1 covers 7 bases. The germline gives CDR1 MGHDK, CDR2 SYGVNS. The CDR3 sequence is 13 residues long. The trim removed 4 bases at V and 8 bases at J, leaving 4 bases unmatched. Here the CDR3 reads CASSGTGPEKLFF. DNA of the CDR3: TGTGCCAGCAGTGGGACAGGTCCCGAAAAACTGTTTTTT. Based on the CDR3 plus reference TRBV25-1 and TRBJ1-4, the full variable domain is EADIYQTPRYLVIGTGKKITLECSQTMGHDKMYWYQQDPGMELHLIHYSYGVNSTEKGDLSSESTVSRIRTEHFPLTLESARPSHTSQYLCASSGTGPEKLFFGSGTQLSVL.